This record covers a single T cell receptor (beta chain). The source of the sample is a study of blood T cell repertoires in COVID-19. Study summary: From T cells, B-cell-depleted T cells, or PBMCs came the material, which was cDNA or gDNA.

The V end was cut by 2 bases, the J end by 0 bases, with 11 bases between. This CDR3 has 15 amino acids. The V gene's germline CDR1 is SGHRS and CDR2 YFSETQ. This table comes from immunoSEQ multiplex PCR, and its TCRdb copy is limited to in-frame clones, with some not included. The table lists hundreds of thousands of clones, around 90% of them singletons. V is TRBV5-1 and J is TRBJ1-1, with D perhaps matching TRBD1 (5 bases). The specimen was PBMCs or T cells enriched from blood (not recorded which). The source is a man aged 45-60 years who had been exposed to COVID-19. The CDR3 sequence is CASSFGGLLNTEAFF. In nucleotides, the CDR3 is TGCGCCAGCAGCTTCGGGGGTCTTTTGAACACTGAAGCTTTCTTT.